The source of this T cell receptor beta chain is a study of OX40 agonist ivuxolimab in advanced cancers. As regards this clone: Its antigen is not known.

CDR1 is SGHTA, CDR2 FQGNSA, per germline. The CDR3 extends over 15 amino acids. The V end was cut by 0 bases, the J end by 2 bases, with 10 bases between. Sequencing was performed with immunoSEQ multiplex PCR; in TCRdb, only in-frame clones are kept and a portion is missing. The table has tens of thousands of clones, around nine tenths seen once. Findings and limits, study-wide: Relative to CD4+, CD8+ T cells held more expanded clones on average.

The specimen was CD4+ or CD8+ T cells sorted from blood, collected in a trial of the OX40 agonist ivuxolimab. The J gene is TRBJ1-1, the V gene TRBV7-2; no clear D. The TCR comes from an adult with an advanced solid tumor such as melanoma, head and neck, liver or kidney cancer. The CDR3 region is CASSLAGITNTEAFF. The CDR3 DNA reads as TGTGCCAGCAGCTTAGCCGGGATAACAAACACTGAAGCTTTCTTT.